This T cell receptor (beta chain) is drawn from a study of shared clonotypes between healthy human individuals. Profiling relied on immunoSEQ multiplex PCR, and the TCRdb table lists in-frame clones only, not all of them. The table records around 610,000 clones, approximately 96% of them present only once. Only CD45RO-negative cells positively selected for CCR7 counted as naive CD8 cells, so terminally differentiated effector memory CD45RA+ cells were excluded. CDR1 and CDR2 (germline): SGHDT, YYEEEE. Trimming shortened V by 3 bases and J by 2 bases, and 9 bases separated the two germline ends. The CDR3 consists of 13 residues.

This TCR derives from a woman aged 25 to 39 in good health. Sequences were obtained from naive CD8+ T cells sorted from blood. The chain combines TRBV5-6 with TRBJ2-7; D unresolved. CDR3 in amino acids: CASSSNEAYEQYF. CDR3 coding DNA: TGTGCCAGCAGCTCAAATGAAGCCTACGAGCAGTACTTC.